This TCR beta chain comes out of a study of regulatory T cells in long-lasting Graves disease. Study-wide results and caveats: TCR diversity was lower in persistent than newly diagnosed Graves' disease. Accuracy might have suffered from few samples.

The germline V gene has CDR1 LGHNA and CDR2 YNFKEQ. The CDR3 runs to 13 residues. V dropped 0 bases and J dropped 9 bases, with 9 bases sitting between them. With iRepertoire HTBI primers and Arm-PCR of CDR3 regions, TCR beta libraries were built. TCRdb reanalysed the multiplex PCR reads using MiXCR and keeps one entry per CDR3 protein. The table has roughly 350,000 distinct CDR3 sequences, roughly 16% seen once. A few counts support this clonotype. The target antigen is unknown. Time point: newly diagnosed GD, antithyroid drugs for less than 3 months. With RNA extracted from PBMCs as input, the TCR library was made. The data also belong to a second study, concerning T cells in Graves' hyperthyroidism and ophthalmopathy.

The chain uses TRBV4-2 and TRBJ2-1; D possibly matches TRBD1 or TRBD2 (5 bases each). The sequence came from a woman aged 18 to 35 with Graves disease. Here the sequenced sample was peripheral blood mononuclear cells (PBMCs), taken at new diagnosis, from a patient treated with antithyroid drugs. CDR3 nucleotide sequence: TGTGCCAGCAGCCAAGATACGGGGCGTGAGCAGTTCTTC. Translation gives CASSQDTGREQFF.